The 22 T cell receptor beta chains in this list originate from one sample, sequenced in a study of T cell repertoires in cytomegalovirus infection. MiXCR, applied by TCRdb to the reads, yields one record per CDR3 protein. This sample has roughly 320,000 distinct CDR3 sequences, with around 10% found just once. Sequencing used PBMCs. The receptors derive from a human donor in good health (CMV status not recorded). Some clones in this sample may be carry-over from other donors' samples.

This clonotype was counted ten times or more. V usage is TRBV7-9 and J usage is TRBJ2-2, with 12 positions matching TRBD2. Germline CDR1 SEHNR, CDR2 FQNEAQ (reference sequence). J lost 4 bases, V lost 5 bases, and 14 bases had no gene match. This CDR3 has 19 amino acids. The DNA of the CDR3 is TGTGCCAGCAGCCTCTGGACTAGCGGGACCCCCGGGGGCACCGGGGAGCTGTTTTTT. Translation gives CASSLWTSGTPGGTGELFF.

This clonotype was seen a single time. The chain employs TRBV7-3 and TRBJ2-1; D not certain. Looked up from germline, CDR1 is SGHTA and CDR2 is FQGTGA. The CDR3 length is 14 residues. V dropped 4 bases and J dropped 9 bases, with 16 bases sitting between them. The CDR3: CASSSAAGPGEQFF. Here the CDR3 DNA reads TGTGCCAGCAGCTCCGCGGCCGGACCGGGTGAGCAGTTCTTC.

The sample holds a few counts of this clonotype. The V and J genes are TRBV6-4 and TRBJ2-1; possibly TRBD2 for D (6 bases). This CDR3 comprises 15 residues. Germline V gene sequence: CDR1 MRHNA, CDR2 SNTAGT. With 6 bases removed from V and 7 bases from J, the gap between germline ends came to 19 bases. The CDR3 here is CASSPSRAGRNEQFF. The CDR3 bases are TGTGCCAGCAGCCCCTCGAGGGCAGGGAGGAATGAGCAGTTCTTC.

Ten or more counts support this clonotype. This chain connects TRBV7-2 to TRBJ2-5, with TRBD1 as a possible D gene (5 bases). There are 14 residues in the CDR3. From germline, CDR1 is SGHTA and CDR2 FQGNSA. Trimming pared 3 bases from V and 7 bases from J, leaving 15 bases between. The CDR3 nucleotides are TGTGCCAGCAGCTTCGACAGCCTTTTGGGGACCCAGTACTTC. Translating gives CASSFDSLLGTQYF.

At least ten counts were recorded for this clonotype. The CDR3 DNA reads as TGTGCCAGCAGCTTATCTAGCGGGGCCCAGCAGTACTTC. This codes for CASSLSSGAQQYF. The chain combines TRBV11-3 with TRBJ2-7; TRBD2 matches 9 bases. Germline values: CDR1 SGHNT, CDR2 YENEEA. Trimming at V came to 2 bases and at J to 8 bases, leaving 4 bases not matched to a gene. The CDR3 is 13 residues long. Full variable domain (remainder filled in from reference TRBV11-3 and TRBJ2-7): EAGVVQSPRYKIIEKKQPVAFWCNPISGHNTLYWYLQNLGQGPELLIRYENEEAVDDSQLPKDRFSAERLKGVDSTLKIQPAELGDSAVYLCASSLSSGAQQYFGPGTRLTVT.

The chain joins TRBV20-1 to TRBJ2-4; TRBD1 agrees at 12 bases. In germline, CDR1 is DFQATT, CDR2 SNEGSKA (reference sequence). V lost 6 bases and J lost 1; bases outside the gene matches: 10. CDR3 size: 17 residues. CDR3 nucleotides: TGCAGTGCCACGGGACAGGGGGCTTCGGTGGCCAAAAACATTCAGTACTTC. Its protein is CSATGQGASVAKNIQYF.

V is TRBV28 and J is TRBJ1-4; D remains ambiguous. CDR1 is MDHEN, CDR2 SYDVKM, per germline. The CDR3 length is 12 residues. The CDR3 nucleotides read TGTGCTTACGGGCTCCCGATTGAAAAACTGTTTTTT. It specifies CAYGLPIEKLFF.

Details on this clonotype: A read error may explain this, as a much larger clone is one base away. This rearrangement joins TRBV25-1 to TRBJ1-6; possible D gene TRBD1, 6 bases. Per the germline V gene, CDR1 is MGHDK and CDR2 is SYGVNS. The length of the CDR3 is 15 residues. V was trimmed by 4 bases and J by 9 bases, leaving 16 bases between them. The CDR3 region has the DNA TGTGCCAGCAGTGCAAGGACAGTCCGAAGTTCACCCCTCCACTTT. This sequence encodes CASSARTVRSSPLHF.

This clonotype was observed many times. The chain has TRBV10-3 and TRBJ2-7; 8 nucleotides line up with TRBD1. The germline V gene has CDR1 ENHRY and CDR2 SYGVKD. V was pared by 8 bases and J by 2 bases, with 8 bases of the junction left unmatched. The CDR3 length is 14 residues. This chain's CDR3 is CAISGDRFTYEQYF. DNA for the CDR3: TGTGCCATCTCGGGGGACAGGTTTACCTACGAGCAGTACTTC.

This clonotype was seen only a few times. The chain recombines TRBV6-6 with TRBJ2-7; 9 nucleotides match TRBD1. The germline V gene has CDR1 MNHNY and CDR2 SVGAGI (reference sequence). V was pared by 8 bases and J by 4 bases, with 18 bases of the junction left unmatched. The CDR3 consists of 17 residues. The CDR3 sequence is CASSLLGTGKVFYEQYF. The CDR3 coding sequence is TGTGCCAGCTCACTCCTCGGGACAGGGAAAGTTTTTTACGAGCAGTACTTC.

A few counts support this clonotype. J is TRBJ2-7 and V is TRBV13; D gene uncertain. Germline CDR1 reads PRHDT; CDR2 reads FYEKMQ (reference sequence). The CDR3 loop spans 12 amino acids. CDR3 sequence (DNA): TGTGCCAGCAGCTTCCGGCAAGCCTACGAGCACGTC. Encoded protein: CASSFRQAYEHV.

This clonotype was seen many times. V and J are TRBV20-1 and TRBJ2-5, with 10 bases lining up with TRBD1. The germline CDR1 and CDR2 sequences are DFQATT and SNEGSKA (reference sequence). CDR3 length equals 14 residues. Trimming at V came to 6 bases and at J to 5 bases, leaving 9 bases not matched to a gene. CDR3 sequence: CSALPTGGWETQYF. The DNA for the CDR3 is TGCAGTGCCCTCCCGACAGGGGGCTGGGAGACCCAGTACTTC.

This clonotype appeared many times. The chain joins TRBV24-1 to TRBJ1-1, with a possible D match to TRBD1 (5 bases). V shed 6 bases and J shed 11 bases, with 21 bases lying between them. CDR1 and CDR2 from the germline V gene are KGHDR and SFDVKD. CDR3 length: 14 residues. The CDR3 protein is CATSSFGTHSEAFF. CDR3 DNA: TGTGCCACCAGTTCTTTTGGGACCCACTCCGAGGCTTTCTTT.

This clonotype was counted at least ten times. The chain joins TRBV12-3 or TRBV12-4 to TRBJ2-2; tentatively, D is TRBD1 (6 bases). This CDR3 contains 14 residues. Trimming pared 7 bases from V and 0 bases from J, leaving 9 bases between. The CDR3 DNA follows: TGTGCCAGCAACAGGGCGGCGAACACCGGGGAGCTGTTTTTT. It codes for CASNRAANTGELFF.

This clonotype was detected many times. The chain joins TRBV6-2 or TRBV6-3 to TRBJ1-3; D unclear. The germline gives CDR1 MNHEY, CDR2 SVGEGT. This CDR3 has 17 residues. V gave up 0 bases and J gave up 0 bases, with 12 bases separating them. CDR3 region: CASSYSGRWFSGNTIYF. In DNA, the CDR3 is TGTGCCAGCAGTTACTCGGGTAGATGGTTCTCTGGAAACACCATATATTTT.

This clonotype was found many times. V gene TRBV5-1 combines with J gene TRBJ2-2; 10 nucleotides agree with TRBD2. CDR1 SGHRS and CDR2 YFSETQ come from the germline V gene. This CDR3 is built from 16 residues. The junction had 8 bases not matched to a gene; V was cut back by 4 bases and J by 5 bases. This CDR3 reads CASSPVAGGQTGELFF. CDR3 DNA: TGCGCCAGCAGCCCTGTAGCGGGGGGACAGACCGGGGAGCTGTTTTTT.

This clonotype was detected ten times or more. The rearrangement links TRBV6-1 to TRBJ1-1, with 8 bases aligning to TRBD1. The germline CDR1 and CDR2 sequences are MNHNS and SASEGT. The CDR3 length is 12 residues. The trim removed 6 bases at V and 8 bases at J, leaving 5 bases unmatched. This CDR3 is CASRGDRWEAFF. In DNA form, the CDR3 reads TGTGCCAGCAGGGGGGACAGGTGGGAAGCTTTCTTT.

In this sample, this clonotype turned up many times. The rearrangement links TRBV29-1 to TRBJ1-1; D is unclear. In germline, CDR1 is SQVTM, CDR2 ANQGSEA. CDR3 length: 12 amino acids. Trimming shortened V by 4 bases and J by 1 base, and 7 bases separated the two germline ends. CDR3 DNA sequence: TGCAGCGTTGGGACCCCGAACACTGAAGCTTTCTTT. Residues: CSVGTPNTEAFF.

This chain links TRBV7-3 with TRBJ2-2, with D tentatively TRBD2 (6 bases). CDR1 is SGHTA and CDR2 is FQGTGA in the germline V gene. The ends were cut back, 3 bases at V and 0 bases at J, with 17 bases in the middle. The CDR3 length is 18 residues. The CDR3 loop is CASSFRGFRSSNTGELFF. In DNA, the CDR3 is TGTGCCAGCAGCTTCCGGGGGTTTCGCTCTTCGAACACCGGGGAGCTGTTTTTT.

This clonotype was found many times. The CDR3 loop reads CASSFYDKNIQYF. The CDR3 DNA follows: TGTGCCAGCAGCTTCTACGACAAAAACATTCAGTACTTC. V is TRBV7-2 and J is TRBJ2-4; D not certain. The V end was cut by 3 bases, the J end by 3 bases, with 6 bases between. Germline CDR1 SGHTA, CDR2 FQGNSA. The CDR3 covers 13 residues.

This clonotype was counted ten times or more. The rearrangement uses TRBV7-9 and TRBJ2-1, with 10 positions matching TRBD1. V trimming: 6 bases; J trimming: 7 bases; junction bases outside the gene matches: 12. There are 16 residues in the CDR3. Per the germline V gene, CDR1 is SEHNR and CDR2 is FQNEAQ (reference sequence). This CDR3 reads CASSPTAGTGVNEQFF. CDR3 sequence (DNA): TGTGCCAGCAGTCCAACCGCCGGGACAGGGGTGAATGAGCAGTTCTTC.

This clonotype has a count of ten or more. The V call is TRBV6-2 or TRBV6-3, the J call TRBJ2-1; D possibly uses TRBD1 or TRBD2 (5 bases each). The CDR3 sequence is 14 residues long. CDR1 MNHEY and CDR2 SVGEGT come from the germline V gene. The V end was cut by 2 bases, the J end by 2 bases, with 7 bases between. The CDR3 region is CASSYRGPYNEQFF. CDR3 bases: TGTGCCAGCAGTTACAGGGGACCCTACAATGAGCAGTTCTTC.